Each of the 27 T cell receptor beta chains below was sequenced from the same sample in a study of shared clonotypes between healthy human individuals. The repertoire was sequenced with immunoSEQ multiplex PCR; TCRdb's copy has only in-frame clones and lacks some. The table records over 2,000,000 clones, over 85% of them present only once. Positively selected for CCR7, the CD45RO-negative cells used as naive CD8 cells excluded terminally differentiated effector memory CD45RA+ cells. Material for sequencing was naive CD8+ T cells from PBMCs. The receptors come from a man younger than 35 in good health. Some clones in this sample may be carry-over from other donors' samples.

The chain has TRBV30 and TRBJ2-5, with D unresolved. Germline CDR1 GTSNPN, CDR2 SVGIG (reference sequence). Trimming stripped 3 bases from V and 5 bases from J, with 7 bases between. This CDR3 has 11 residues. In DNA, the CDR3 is TGTGCCTGGAGCGCAGCGGAGACCCAGTACTTC. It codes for CAWSAAETQYF. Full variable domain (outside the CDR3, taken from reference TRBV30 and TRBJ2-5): SQTIHQWPATLVQPVGSPLSLECTVEGTSNPNLYWYRQAAGRGLQLLFYSVGIGQISSEVPQNLSASRPQDRQFILSSKKLLLSDSGFYLCAWSAAETQYFGPGTRLLVL.

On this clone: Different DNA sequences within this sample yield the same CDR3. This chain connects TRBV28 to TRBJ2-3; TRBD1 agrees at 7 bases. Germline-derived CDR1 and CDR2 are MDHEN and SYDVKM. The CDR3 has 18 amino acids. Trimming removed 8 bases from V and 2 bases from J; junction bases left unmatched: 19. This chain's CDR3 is CASGFPLITGESTDTQYF. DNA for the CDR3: TGTGCCAGCGGGTTCCCGTTAATTACAGGGGAATCCACAGATACGCAGTATTTT.

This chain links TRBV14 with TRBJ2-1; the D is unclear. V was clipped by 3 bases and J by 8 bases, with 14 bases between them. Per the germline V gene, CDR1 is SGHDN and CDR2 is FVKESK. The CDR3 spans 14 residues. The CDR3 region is CASSHRPIPHEQFF. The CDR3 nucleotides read TGTGCCAGCAGCCATCGGCCTATACCACATGAGCAGTTCTTC.

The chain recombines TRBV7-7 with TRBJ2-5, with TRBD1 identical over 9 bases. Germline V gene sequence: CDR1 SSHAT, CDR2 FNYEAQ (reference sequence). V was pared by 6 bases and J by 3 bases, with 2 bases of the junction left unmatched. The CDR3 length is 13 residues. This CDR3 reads CASSRDREETQYF. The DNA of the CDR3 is TGTGCCAGCAGTCGGGACAGGGAAGAGACCCAGTACTTC. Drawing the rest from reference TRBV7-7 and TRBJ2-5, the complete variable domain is GAGVSQSPRYKVTKRGQDVTLRCDPISSHATLYWYQQALGQGPEFLTYFNYEAQPDKSGLPSDRFSAERPEGSISTLTIQRTEQRDSAMYRCASSRDREETQYFGPGTRLLVL.

CDR3 residues: CASSTMIGGGSYSYNEQFF. Written as DNA, the CDR3 is TGTGCCAGCAGTACCATGATAGGGGGCGGGAGTTACTCCTACAATGAGCAGTTCTTC. The chain couples TRBV28 to TRBJ2-1; D assignment may be TRBD1 or TRBD2 (7 bases each). Trimming removed 5 bases from V and 0 bases from J, with 23 bases in between. The CDR3 has 19 residues. The germline CDR1 and CDR2 sequences are MDHEN and SYDVKM.

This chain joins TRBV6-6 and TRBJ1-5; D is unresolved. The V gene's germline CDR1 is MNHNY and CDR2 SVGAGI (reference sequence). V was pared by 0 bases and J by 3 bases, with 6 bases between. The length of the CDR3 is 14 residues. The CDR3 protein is CASSYSGYNQPQHF. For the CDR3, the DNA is TGTGCCAGCAGTTACTCAGGATACAATCAGCCCCAGCATTTT.

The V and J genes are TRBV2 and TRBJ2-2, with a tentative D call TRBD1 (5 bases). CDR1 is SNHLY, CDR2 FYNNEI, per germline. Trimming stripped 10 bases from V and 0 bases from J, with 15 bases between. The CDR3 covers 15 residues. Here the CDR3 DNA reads TGTGCCATCCGACGGACATTATCGAACACCGGGGAGCTGTTTTTT. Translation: CAIRRTLSNTGELFF.

CDR3 sequence: CASSLVPGADLSGANVLTF. CDR3 sequence (DNA): TGTGCCAGCAGTTTAGTTCCGGGAGCGGACCTCTCTGGGGCCAACGTCCTGACTTTC. The chain has TRBV27 and TRBJ2-6; D is perhaps TRBD2 (6 bases). Germline lookup yields CDR1 MNHEY and CDR2 SMNVEV (reference sequence). The CDR3 loop spans 19 amino acids. V was cut by 2 bases and J by 0 bases, with 17 bases left in between.

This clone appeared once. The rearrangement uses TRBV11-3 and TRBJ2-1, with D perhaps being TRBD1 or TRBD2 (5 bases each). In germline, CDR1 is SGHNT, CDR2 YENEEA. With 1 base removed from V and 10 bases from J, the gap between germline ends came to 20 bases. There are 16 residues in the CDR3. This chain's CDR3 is CASSLGGDASVREQFF. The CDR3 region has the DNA TGTGCCAGCAGCTTAGGAGGGGACGCGTCGGTAAGGGAGCAGTTCTTC.

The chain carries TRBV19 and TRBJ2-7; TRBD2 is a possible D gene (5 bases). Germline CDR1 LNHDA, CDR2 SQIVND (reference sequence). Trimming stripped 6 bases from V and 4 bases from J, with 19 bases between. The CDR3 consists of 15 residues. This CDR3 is CASSPDASLWYEQYF. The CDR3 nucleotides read TGTGCCAGTAGCCCCGACGCTAGCCTTTGGTACGAGCAGTACTTC.

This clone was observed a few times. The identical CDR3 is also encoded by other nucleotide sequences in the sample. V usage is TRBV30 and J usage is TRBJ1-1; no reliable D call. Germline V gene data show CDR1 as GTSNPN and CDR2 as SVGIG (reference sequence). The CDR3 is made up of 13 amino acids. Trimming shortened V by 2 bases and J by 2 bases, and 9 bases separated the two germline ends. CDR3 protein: CAWSRPVNTEAFF. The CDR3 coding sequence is TGTGCCTGGAGTAGGCCAGTTAACACTGAAGCTTTCTTT. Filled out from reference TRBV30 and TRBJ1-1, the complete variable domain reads SQTIHQWPATLVQPVGSPLSLECTVEGTSNPNLYWYRQAAGRGLQLLFYSVGIGQISSEVPQNLSASRPQDRQFILSSKKLLLSDSGFYLCAWSRPVNTEAFFGQGTRLTVV.

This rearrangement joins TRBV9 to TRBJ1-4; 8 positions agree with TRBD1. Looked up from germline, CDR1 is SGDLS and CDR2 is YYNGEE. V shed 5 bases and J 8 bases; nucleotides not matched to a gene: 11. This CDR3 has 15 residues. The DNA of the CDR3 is TGTGCCAGCAGTCTACAGGGGGATAAGCGAGAAAAACTGTTTTTT. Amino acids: CASSLQGDKREKLFF.

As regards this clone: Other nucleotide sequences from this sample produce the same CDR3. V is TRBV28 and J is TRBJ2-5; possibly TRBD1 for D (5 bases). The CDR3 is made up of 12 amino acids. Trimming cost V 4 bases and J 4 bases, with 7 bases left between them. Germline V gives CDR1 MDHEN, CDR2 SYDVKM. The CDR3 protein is CASSSQGETQYF. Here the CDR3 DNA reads TGTGCCAGCAGTTCTCAGGGAGAGACCCAGTACTTC.

The CDR3 sequence is CASSFRQFVGQFF. Here the CDR3 DNA reads TGTGCCAGCAGTTTCCGGCAATTTGTCGGGCAGTTCTTC. The chain uses TRBV28 and TRBJ2-1; D call uncertain. Germline V CDR1 and CDR2: MDHEN, SYDVKM. The CDR3 is made up of 13 amino acids. V lost 3 bases and J 12 bases, leaving 15 bases between the germline ends.

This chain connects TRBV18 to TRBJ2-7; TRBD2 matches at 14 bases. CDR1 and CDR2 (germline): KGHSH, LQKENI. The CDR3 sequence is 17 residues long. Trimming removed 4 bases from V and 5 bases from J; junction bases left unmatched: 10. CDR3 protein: CASSLTGLAGVYDEQYF. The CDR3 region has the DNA TGTGCCAGCTCACTTACGGGACTAGCGGGAGTATACGACGAGCAGTACTTC.

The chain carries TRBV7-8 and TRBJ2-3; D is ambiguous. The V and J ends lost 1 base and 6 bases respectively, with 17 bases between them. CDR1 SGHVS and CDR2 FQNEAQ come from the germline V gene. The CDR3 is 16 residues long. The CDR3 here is CASSLVLGIQMDTQYF. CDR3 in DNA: TGTGCCAGCAGCTTAGTGTTGGGGATCCAAATGGATACGCAGTATTTT.

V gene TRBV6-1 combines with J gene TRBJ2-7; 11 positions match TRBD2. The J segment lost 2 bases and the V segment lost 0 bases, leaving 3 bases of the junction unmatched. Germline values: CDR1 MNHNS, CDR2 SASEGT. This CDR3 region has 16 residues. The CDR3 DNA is TGTGCCAGCAGTGAAGCGGGACTAGCGGAACCCTACGAGCAGTACTTC. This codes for CASSEAGLAEPYEQYF.

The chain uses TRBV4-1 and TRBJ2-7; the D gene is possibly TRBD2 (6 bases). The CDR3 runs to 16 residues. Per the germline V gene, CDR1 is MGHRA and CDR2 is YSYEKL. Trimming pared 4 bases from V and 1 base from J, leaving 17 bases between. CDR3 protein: CASSLDFGSLSYEQYF. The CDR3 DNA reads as TGCGCCAGCAGCCTCGACTTCGGGAGCCTGTCCTACGAGCAGTACTTC.

The CDR3 is CASSPGTSGRPDTQYF. DNA for the CDR3: TGTGCCAGCAGTCCCGGGACTAGCGGGAGGCCAGATACGCAGTATTTT. This chain joins TRBV27 and TRBJ2-3; TRBD2 aligns across 15 bases. The CDR3 is 16 amino acids. Germline V gene lookup returns CDR1 MNHEY and CDR2 SMNVEV (reference sequence). V lost 5 bases to trimming and J lost 4 bases; unmatched junction nucleotides: 4.

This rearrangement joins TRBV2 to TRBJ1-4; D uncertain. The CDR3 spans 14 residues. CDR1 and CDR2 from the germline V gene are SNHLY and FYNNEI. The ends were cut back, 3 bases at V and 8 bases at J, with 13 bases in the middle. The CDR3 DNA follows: TGTGCCAGCAGTGAGTTCCGAACGGGGGAAAAACTGTTTTTT. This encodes CASSEFRTGEKLFF. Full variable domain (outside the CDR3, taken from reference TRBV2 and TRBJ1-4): EPEVTQTPSHQVTQMGQEVILRCVPISNHLYFYWYRQILGQKVEFLVSFYNNEISEKSEIFDDQFSVERPDGSNFTLKIRSTKLEDSAMYFCASSEFRTGEKLFFGSGTQLSVL.

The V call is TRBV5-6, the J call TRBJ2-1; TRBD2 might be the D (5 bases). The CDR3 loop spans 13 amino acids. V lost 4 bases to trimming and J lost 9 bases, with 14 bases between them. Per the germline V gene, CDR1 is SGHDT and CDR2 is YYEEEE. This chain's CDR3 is CASSPTEGSEQFF. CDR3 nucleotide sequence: TGTGCCAGCAGCCCAACCGAGGGCAGTGAGCAGTTCTTC.

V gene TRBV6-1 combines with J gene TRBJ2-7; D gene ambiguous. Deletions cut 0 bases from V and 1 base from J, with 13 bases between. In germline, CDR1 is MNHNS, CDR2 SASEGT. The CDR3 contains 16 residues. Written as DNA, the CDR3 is TGTGCCAGCAGTGAAGCGGCCAGACGGGTTTCCTACGAGCAGTACTTC. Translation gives CASSEAARRVSYEQYF.

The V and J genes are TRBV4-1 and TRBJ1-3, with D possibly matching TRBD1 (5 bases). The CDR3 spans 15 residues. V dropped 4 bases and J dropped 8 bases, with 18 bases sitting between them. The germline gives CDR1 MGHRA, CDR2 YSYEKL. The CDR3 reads CASSPLLGAADTIYF. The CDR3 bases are TGCGCCAGCAGCCCTCTCTTAGGGGCGGCGGACACCATATATTTT.

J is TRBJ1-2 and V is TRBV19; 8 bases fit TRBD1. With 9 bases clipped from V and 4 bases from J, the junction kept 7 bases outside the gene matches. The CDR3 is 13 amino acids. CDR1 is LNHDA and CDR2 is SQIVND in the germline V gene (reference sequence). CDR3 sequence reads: CASGQGIIYGYTF. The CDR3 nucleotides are TGTGCCAGCGGACAGGGTATAATCTATGGCTACACCTTC.

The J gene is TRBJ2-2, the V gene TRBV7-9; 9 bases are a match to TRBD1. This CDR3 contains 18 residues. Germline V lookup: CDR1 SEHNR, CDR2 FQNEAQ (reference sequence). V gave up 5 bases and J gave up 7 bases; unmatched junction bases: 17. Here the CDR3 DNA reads TGTGCCAGCAGCCCACCCCCCCTAGTGACAGGGGGACTCGGGGAGCTGTTTTTT. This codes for CASSPPPLVTGGLGELFF.

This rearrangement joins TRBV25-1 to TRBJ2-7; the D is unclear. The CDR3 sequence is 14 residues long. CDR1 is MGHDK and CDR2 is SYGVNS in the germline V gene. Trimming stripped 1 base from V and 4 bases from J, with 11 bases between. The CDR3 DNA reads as TGTGCCAGCAGTGAATCCGGATCTTTGTACGAGCAGTACTTC. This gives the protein CASSESGSLYEQYF.

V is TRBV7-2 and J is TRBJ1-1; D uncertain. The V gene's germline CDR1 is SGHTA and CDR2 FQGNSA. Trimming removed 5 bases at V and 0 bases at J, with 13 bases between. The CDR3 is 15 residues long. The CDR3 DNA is TGTGCCAGCAGCCAAAACGTCAGGATGAACACTGAAGCTTTCTTT. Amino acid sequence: CASSQNVRMNTEAFF.